Given below is one TCR beta chain in context. Its specificity is not known. TCRdb processed the reads anew with MiXCR; each CDR3 protein has one entry. The sample holds just under 65,000 distinct CDR3 sequences, around 49% seen once. This sample is drawn from a study of type 1 regulatory T cells. The overall study: This in vitro CD4 product, T-allo10, is enriched for Tr1 cells and alloantigen-specific.

Trimming left V 5 bases short and J 6 bases short, with 14 bases between. Germline V gene sequence: CDR1 MNHEY, CDR2 SMNVEV (reference sequence). This CDR3 contains 14 residues. Sequenced input: cultured non-Tr1 T cells, either the whole culture or a sorted T cell fraction (not recorded which). The chain links TRBV27 to TRBJ1-5; D gene uncertain. The sequence derives from a human donor in good health. CDR3 in amino acids: CASSPAGTGQPQHF. The CDR3 nucleotides read TGTGCCAGCAGTCCCGCAGGAACGGGTCAGCCCCAGCATTTT.